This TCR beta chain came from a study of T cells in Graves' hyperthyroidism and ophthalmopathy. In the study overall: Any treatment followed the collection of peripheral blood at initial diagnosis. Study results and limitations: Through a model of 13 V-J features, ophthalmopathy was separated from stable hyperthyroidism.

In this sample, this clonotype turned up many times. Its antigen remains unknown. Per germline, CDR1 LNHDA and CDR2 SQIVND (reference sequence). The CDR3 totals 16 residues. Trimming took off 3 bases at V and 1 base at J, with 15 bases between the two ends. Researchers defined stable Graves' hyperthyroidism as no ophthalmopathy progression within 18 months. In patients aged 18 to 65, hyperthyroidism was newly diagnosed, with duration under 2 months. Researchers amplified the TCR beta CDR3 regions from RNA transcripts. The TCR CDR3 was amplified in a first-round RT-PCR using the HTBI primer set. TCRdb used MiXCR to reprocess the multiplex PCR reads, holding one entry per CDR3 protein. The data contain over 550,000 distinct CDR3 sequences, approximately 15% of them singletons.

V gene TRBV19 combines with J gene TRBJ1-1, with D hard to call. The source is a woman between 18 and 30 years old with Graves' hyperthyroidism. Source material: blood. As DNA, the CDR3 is TGTGCCAGTAGTATCCCCGGACGGGCCGGGAACACTGAAGCTTTCTTT. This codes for CASSIPGRAGNTEAFF.